This record concerns one T cell receptor beta chain sequence. Its antigen is not known. The data belong to a study of lymphopenia after photon versus proton radiotherapy. Findings and limits, study-wide: After the lymphocyte nadir, photon-treated repertoires showed oligoclonal expansion, especially of CD8+ Temra cells. Only patients who died were analyzed for survival; proton advantage is unproven.

This table comes from immunoSEQ multiplex PCR, and its TCRdb copy is limited to in-frame clones, with some not included. Of 25,000 to 30,000 clones listed, about 87% are singletons. The sequence derives from a woman aged 60-75 years with cholangiocarcinoma. Some clones in this sample may be carry-over from other donors' samples. This sample comprised peripheral blood, obtained from a patient treated with proton-based radiotherapy.

The CDR3 region has the DNA TGTGCCAGCAGCTCTCCCCCAGGGGTGGGGAACACTGAAGCTTTCTTT. Protein: CASSSPPGVGNTEAFF. The V gene is TRBV5-5, the J gene TRBJ1-1, with D possibly being TRBD1 (6 bases). Trimming took off 3 bases at V and 1 base at J, with 16 bases between the two ends. CDR1 and CDR2 from the germline V gene are SGHKS and YYEKEE (reference sequence). The CDR3 is made up of 16 amino acids.